This T cell receptor (beta chain) was profiled in a study of neurological immune-mediated disorders. Study-wide points: CDR3 amino acid sequences of expanded clones were not shared across subjects, a result suggesting private repertoires in all groups. It was HTLV-1-associated myelopathy that showed the most TCR clonal expansion, while multiple sclerosis showed the least, falling below healthy controls.

cDNA was made by 5'RACE with 10-nucleotide random UMIs. TCRdb reprocessed the 5' RACE reads with MiXCR, giving one entry per CDR3 protein. The sample has just under 45,000 distinct CDR3 sequences, under 25% seen once. This clonotype was observed a few times. Its antigen remains unidentified. The CDR3 length is 11 residues. Germline V gene sequence: CDR1 LNHDA, CDR2 SQIVND (reference sequence). Trimming left V 11 bases short and J 7 bases short, with 12 bases between. Documented time point: technical triplicate 3. Unsorted libraries used 2 million PBMCs kept at -80 degrees C. Sequencing was done on a sample of PBMCs. V gene TRBV19 combines with J gene TRBJ1-5; D unclear. This receptor was identified in a man aged 60 to 75 with HTLV-1-associated myelopathy (HAM/TSP). The CDR3 protein is CAVGGEQPQHF. The CDR3 nucleotides are TGTGCCGTTGGCGGTGAGCAGCCCCAGCATTTT.